Listed here are 18 T cell receptor beta chains from one sample, sequenced in a study of blood T cell repertoires in COVID-19. Profiling relied on immunoSEQ multiplex PCR, and the TCRdb table lists in-frame clones only, not all of them. Of over 85,000 clones listed, more than 75% are singletons. The sequenced sample consisted of peripheral blood. These receptors originate from a woman aged 80 or over with active COVID-19.

This sequence joins TRBV2 and TRBJ2-5, with 10 bases that match TRBD2. The V gene's germline CDR1 is SNHLY and CDR2 FYNNEI. V was clipped by 3 bases and J by 1 base; unmatched bases: 2. The CDR3 length is 15 residues. The CDR3 sequence: CASSDLAGGQETQYF. The CDR3 nucleotides are TGTGCCAGCAGTGACTTAGCGGGGGGCCAAGAGACCCAGTACTTC.

This clone was seen a few times. CDR3 DNA: TGTGCTAGTGGTTTGGTACTCGCATCGAGCTACGAGCAGTACTTC. The encoded protein is CASGLVLASSYEQYF. The J gene is TRBJ2-7, the V gene TRBV12-5, with D hard to call. Trimming shortened V by 0 bases and J by 3 bases, and 12 bases separated the two germline ends. CDR1 is LGHNT and CDR2 is FRNRAP in the germline V gene. This CDR3 has 15 amino acids.

J is TRBJ2-6 and V is TRBV15; D perhaps matches TRBD2 (6 bases). CDR3 length: 16 amino acids. From germline, CDR1 is LNHNV and CDR2 YYDKDF (reference sequence). V was trimmed by 6 bases and J by 0 bases, leaving 12 bases between them. CDR3 in amino acids: CATSAGLLSGANVLTF. The CDR3 nucleotides are TGTGCCACCAGTGCGGGACTTCTCTCTGGGGCCAACGTCCTGACTTTC.

This chain connects TRBV6-5 to TRBJ2-6, with 7 bases identical to TRBD1. This CDR3 is built from 15 residues. Germline V lookup: CDR1 MNHEY, CDR2 SVGAGI. V was clipped by 9 bases and J by 4 bases; unmatched bases: 9. CDR3 coding DNA: TGTGCCAGTAAATACCAGGGGGAGGGGGCCAACGTCCTGACTTTC. Translation: CASKYQGEGANVLTF.

The chain combines TRBV27 with TRBJ2-5; 8 bases match TRBD1. Trimming removed 4 bases from V and 2 bases from J; junction bases left unmatched: 6. Germline CDR1 is MNHEY and CDR2 is SMNVEV (reference sequence). The CDR3 contains 15 residues. The CDR3 loop is CASSSSYRGQETQYF. The CDR3 DNA sequence: TGTGCCAGCAGTTCGTCGTACAGGGGGCAAGAGACCCAGTACTTC.

The CDR3 sequence is CASSYSAGAGGNEQFF. Here the CDR3 DNA reads TGTGCCAGCAGTTACTCCGCGGGAGCCGGGGGCAATGAGCAGTTCTTC. The V gene is TRBV6-2 or TRBV6-3, the J gene TRBJ2-1, with 7 positions matching TRBD2. Germline assignment: CDR1 MNHEY and CDR2 SVGEGT. The CDR3 is 16 residues long. The ends lost 0 bases at V and 6 bases at J; junction bases unmatched: 8.

The gene calls are TRBV18 and TRBJ1-1; no definite D call. The CDR3 runs 13 residues. Germline assignment: CDR1 KGHSH and CDR2 LQKENI. Trimming took off 3 bases at V and 6 bases at J, with 11 bases between the two ends. The CDR3 DNA reads TGTGCCAGCTCACCCCCCAGTCCCGCTGAAGCTTTCTTT. Protein sequence: CASSPPSPAEAFF. Together with reference TRBV18 and TRBJ1-1, the CDR3 gives the full variable domain: NAGVMQNPRHLVRRRGQEARLRCSPMKGHSHVYWYRQLPEEGLKFMVYLQKENIIDESGMPKERFSAEFPKEGPSILRIQQVVRGDSAAYFCASSPPSPAEAFFGQGTRLTVV.

V and J are TRBV7-8 and TRBJ1-1, with TRBD1 matching over 8 bases. The length of the CDR3 is 14 residues. Germline V gives CDR1 SGHVS, CDR2 FQNEAQ. With 2 bases clipped from V and 10 bases from J, the junction kept 9 bases outside the gene matches. Here the CDR3 reads CASSLQDRDVTAFF. For the CDR3, the DNA is TGTGCCAGCAGCTTACAGGACAGGGACGTAACAGCTTTCTTT.

The chain is built from TRBV30 and TRBJ1-3, with 9 bases identical to TRBD1. V shed 5 bases, J shed 0 bases, and the junction held 2 bases outside the gene matches. Germline V lookup: CDR1 GTSNPN, CDR2 SVGIG (reference sequence). The CDR3 is 14 amino acids. The DNA of the CDR3 is TGTGCCTGGGGGACAGGGAGCTCTGGAAACACCATATATTTT. This gives the protein CAWGTGSSGNTIYF.

The chain links TRBV7-6 to TRBJ2-7, with TRBD2 matching 7 bases. J lost 4 bases, V lost 5 bases, and 11 bases had no gene match. The length of the CDR3 is 15 residues. Germline values: CDR1 SGHVS, CDR2 FNYEAQ. DNA of the CDR3: TGTGCCAGCAGCACCGTAGCGGGCGCGGGGTACGAGCAGTACTTC. As protein: CASSTVAGAGYEQYF. Combining the CDR3 with reference TRBV7-6 and TRBJ2-7 gives the whole variable domain GAGVSQSPRYKVTKRGQDVALRCDPISGHVSLYWYRQALGQGPEFLTYFNYEAQQDKSGLPNDRFSAERPEGSISTLTIQRTEQRDSAMYRCASSTVAGAGYEQYFGPGTRLTVT.

The chain is built from TRBV2 and TRBJ2-5, with no clear D. The CDR3 runs to 14 residues. V was pared by 7 bases and J by 0 bases, with 12 bases between. CDR1 is SNHLY and CDR2 is FYNNEI in the germline V gene. For the CDR3, the DNA is TGTGCCAGCACCAAGACCGGAGACCAAGAGACCCAGTACTTC. Translating it yields CASTKTGDQETQYF.

This clone was counted a single time. V and J are TRBV7-3 and TRBJ2-3, with 9 nucleotides matching TRBD2. CDR1 SGHTA and CDR2 FQGTGA come from the germline V gene. V dropped 2 bases and J dropped 5; count of bases not matched to a gene: 5. The CDR3 contains 15 residues. The CDR3 loop is CASSLLAGRGDTQYF. The CDR3 region has the DNA TGTGCCAGCAGCTTACTAGCGGGGAGGGGAGATACGCAGTATTTT.

The V and J genes are TRBV7-3 and TRBJ2-2; 11 nucleotides line up with TRBD2. Per the germline V gene, CDR1 is SGHTA and CDR2 is FQGTGA. The CDR3 covers 16 residues. Trimming removed 5 bases from V and 4 bases from J; junction bases left unmatched: 6. CDR3 nucleotides: TGTGCCAGCAGCCCCACTAGCGGGAGTTTCACCGGGGAGCTGTTTTTT. Translating gives CASSPTSGSFTGELFF.

CDR3 in amino acids: CASSLKGGTSGSVSTYNEQFF. The CDR3, as DNA: TGTGCCAGCAGCTTAAAAGGGGGGACTAGCGGGAGCGTAAGCACCTACAATGAGCAGTTCTTC. The gene calls are TRBV7-3 and TRBJ2-1; 14 nucleotides match TRBD2. Germline V gene data show CDR1 as SGHTA and CDR2 as FQGTGA. The CDR3 is made up of 21 amino acids. The V and J ends lost 1 base and 2 bases, in that order; junction bases with no gene match: 13.

The rearrangement joins TRBV6-2 or TRBV6-3 to TRBJ2-2; D is possibly TRBD2 (5 bases). Germline CDR1 MNHEY, CDR2 SVGEGT. V lost 3 bases and J 4 bases, leaving 15 bases between the germline ends. This CDR3 is 16 amino acids long. The CDR3 reads CASSYFRSEVTGELFF. The CDR3 DNA is TGTGCCAGCAGTTATTTTCGTAGCGAGGTCACCGGGGAGCTGTTTTTT.

The J gene is TRBJ2-7, the V gene TRBV9, with TRBD1 identical over 9 bases. Germline values: CDR1 SGDLS, CDR2 YYNGEE. V was clipped by 4 bases and J by 3 bases; unmatched bases: 17. There are 18 residues in the CDR3. CDR3 protein: CASSQRDRGNNAYYEQYF. The CDR3 DNA is TGTGCCAGCAGCCAACGCGACAGGGGGAACAATGCATACTACGAGCAGTACTTC.

J is TRBJ1-5 and V is TRBV7-8; 9 bases fit TRBD1. The CDR3 covers 15 residues. With 1 base clipped from V and 3 bases from J, the junction kept 1 base outside the gene matches. CDR1 is SGHVS and CDR2 is FQNEAQ in the germline V gene. CDR3 protein: CASSLGTGANQPQHF. The CDR3 region has the DNA TGTGCCAGCAGCTTAGGGACAGGGGCCAATCAGCCCCAGCATTTT.

CDR3 sequence reads: CASSDDKLIYSNQPQHF. The DNA of the CDR3 is TGTGCCAGCAGCGATGACAAATTGATATATAGCAATCAGCCCCAGCATTTT. This chain links TRBV6-4 with TRBJ1-5; D gene unclear. The CDR3 totals 17 residues. V lost 6 bases to trimming and J lost 0 bases, with 18 bases between them. Looked up from germline, CDR1 is MRHNA and CDR2 is SNTAGT.